These T cell receptor beta chains were read from a single sample in a study of T cells in Graves' hyperthyroidism and ophthalmopathy. TCRdb analysed the multiplex PCR reads with MiXCR anew, one entry per CDR3 protein. The sample gives under 400,000 distinct CDR3 sequences, roughly 13% of which show up once; around 9.2% is in the top ten. Sequences were obtained from blood. These receptors came from a woman aged 18-35 years with Graves' hyperthyroidism. Each CDR3 is given with its conserved first and last residue. D genes are given only for firm matches. The size of a clone is reported for some rows only, either as once, few or many, or as a class for expanded clones.

cdr3_nt cdr3_aa d_call j_call clone_size v_call
TGTGCCAGCAGCTTAGACTCCTCCCAAGAGACCCAGTACTTC CASSLDSSQETQYF - TRBJ2-5 few TRBV11-3
TGTGCCAGCAGTTTCGGACACACCGCCTACGAGCAGTACTTC CASSFGHTAYEQYF - TRBJ2-7 many TRBV6-2/TRBV6-3
TGCGCCAGCAGCCCGGTCCTGGGGGGCTACGAGCAGTACTTC CASSPVLGGYEQYF - TRBJ2-7 - TRBV5-1
TGTGCCAGCAGCTTCTACATACTTACTAGCGGGACCTACAATGAGCAGTTCTTC CASSFYILTSGTYNEQFF TRBD2 TRBJ2-1 many TRBV7-8
TGCAGTGCTAGAGATGCGGGAGTTACAGATACGCAGTATTTT CSARDAGVTDTQYF TRBD2 TRBJ2-3 many TRBV20-1
TGTGCCAGCAGTGCCCTTCTCCGGGACCAAGAGACCCAGTACTTC CASSALLRDQETQYF - TRBJ2-5 many TRBV11-2
TGTGCTAGTGGACCGAACAGGGTTCCCCCCGGGGAGCTGTTTTTT CASGPNRVPPGELFF - TRBJ2-2 - TRBV12-5
TGTGCCAGCAGCTCCCGGACGCCTAATTCACCCCTCCACTTT CASSSRTPNSPLHF - TRBJ1-6 - TRBV7-2
TGTGCCATCAGTGAGTCTGGGACAGGATCCTCTGGGGCCAACGTCCTGACTTTC CAISESGTGSSGANVLTF TRBD1 TRBJ2-6 many TRBV10-3
TGCAGTGCTAGAAAGCGGGAGGGCCCCGGGGAGCTGTTTTTT CSARKREGPGELFF TRBD2 TRBJ2-2 few TRBV20-1
TGTGCCAGCAGCCAAGATAACGGGGCTTGGTCCTACGAGCAGTACTTC CASSQDNGAWSYEQYF - TRBJ2-7 many TRBV14
TGTGCCAGCAGGTTACTAGCGGGAGGGCACAATGAGCAGTTCTTC CASRLLAGGHNEQFF TRBD2 TRBJ2-1 many TRBV7-3
TGTGCCAGCCCTAACCCACAGGCCCCTTACAATGAGCAGTTCTTC CASPNPQAPYNEQFF - TRBJ2-1 once TRBV6-1
TGTGCCAGCAGTGAAAGGCGGGGAGACAATGAGCAGTTCTTC CASSERRGDNEQFF - TRBJ2-1 - TRBV6-1